The rows below give T cell receptor beta chains drawn from one sample of a study of T cell responses to AZD1222 COVID-19 vaccine. TCRdb's table, derived via immunoSEQ multiplex PCR, lists solely in-frame clones and lacks some. The repertoire holds about 160,000 clones, with approximately 88% as singletons. The source was peripheral blood, collected 28 days after the second AZD1222 dose. These receptors all come from an adult who received the AZD1222 COVID-19 vaccine. The CDR3 runs from the conserved cysteine through the conserved F or W. A D gene is named only where the DNA matches it firmly. Size is omitted from some rows. Given values are once, few, many or a class for expanded clones.

>once|-|TRBJ1-2|TRBV6-5
TGTGCCAGCACGGCCGGGAGGGCGAACAACTATGGCTACACCTTC
CASTAGRANNYGYTF
>-|-|TRBJ2-1|TRBV6-2/TRBV6-3
TGTGCCAGCAGTTACGGGGCGGGGCCCTCCTACAATGAGCAGTTCTTC
CASSYGAGPSYNEQFF
>-|TRBD1|TRBJ1-5|TRBV19
TGTGCCAGTAAAGGACAGGGGTATCAGCCCCAGCATTTT
CASKGQGYQPQHF
>-|-|TRBJ1-6|TRBV27
TGTGCCAGCGGTCGGAGAGAGGGGTATAATTCACCCCTCCACTTT
CASGRREGYNSPLHF
>-|TRBD1|TRBJ1-5|TRBV27
TGTGCCAGCAGTTCACAAATTCCGACAGGGGGCTGGAATAGCAATCAGCCCCAGCATTTT
CASSSQIPTGGWNSNQPQHF
>-|-|TRBJ1-3|TRBV7-3
TGTGCCAGCAGCTTAGTCGCTGGGGTTGGAAACACCATATATTTT
CASSLVAGVGNTIYF
>once|TRBD1|TRBJ1-2|TRBV4-2
TGTGCCAGCAGCCCAGGGGGGGGCGGCTATGGCTACACCTTC
CASSPGGGGYGYTF
>few|-|TRBJ1-1|TRBV6-4
TGTGCCAGCAAACCACAACCCATGAACACTGAAGCTTTCTTT
CASKPQPMNTEAFF
>-|-|TRBJ2-2|TRBV13
TGTGCCAGCAGCCAGTCGGCAAAGGAGCTGTTTTTT
CASSQSAKELFF
>-|TRBD1|TRBJ2-1|TRBV5-1
TGCGCCAGCAGCTTGGCCGGGACAGGGGCCGATGAGCAGTTCTTC
CASSLAGTGADEQFF
>-|-|TRBJ2-2|TRBV7-2
TGTGCCAGCAGCTTGCCCCCAGGGACCAAGAACACCGGGGAGCTGTTTTTT
CASSLPPGTKNTGELFF
>-|TRBD2|TRBJ2-1|TRBV29-1
TGCAGCGCCGGACTAGCGGGGGGGCGTTTTGAGCAGTTCTTC
CSAGLAGGRFEQFF
>-|-|TRBJ1-2|TRBV2
TGTGCCAGCAGTGAGACAGCCAACTATGGCTACACCTTC
CASSETANYGYTF
>-|TRBD2|TRBJ2-7|TRBV10-3
TGTGCCATCAGTGGGGGGACTAGCGCCTACGAGCAGTACTTC
CAISGGTSAYEQYF